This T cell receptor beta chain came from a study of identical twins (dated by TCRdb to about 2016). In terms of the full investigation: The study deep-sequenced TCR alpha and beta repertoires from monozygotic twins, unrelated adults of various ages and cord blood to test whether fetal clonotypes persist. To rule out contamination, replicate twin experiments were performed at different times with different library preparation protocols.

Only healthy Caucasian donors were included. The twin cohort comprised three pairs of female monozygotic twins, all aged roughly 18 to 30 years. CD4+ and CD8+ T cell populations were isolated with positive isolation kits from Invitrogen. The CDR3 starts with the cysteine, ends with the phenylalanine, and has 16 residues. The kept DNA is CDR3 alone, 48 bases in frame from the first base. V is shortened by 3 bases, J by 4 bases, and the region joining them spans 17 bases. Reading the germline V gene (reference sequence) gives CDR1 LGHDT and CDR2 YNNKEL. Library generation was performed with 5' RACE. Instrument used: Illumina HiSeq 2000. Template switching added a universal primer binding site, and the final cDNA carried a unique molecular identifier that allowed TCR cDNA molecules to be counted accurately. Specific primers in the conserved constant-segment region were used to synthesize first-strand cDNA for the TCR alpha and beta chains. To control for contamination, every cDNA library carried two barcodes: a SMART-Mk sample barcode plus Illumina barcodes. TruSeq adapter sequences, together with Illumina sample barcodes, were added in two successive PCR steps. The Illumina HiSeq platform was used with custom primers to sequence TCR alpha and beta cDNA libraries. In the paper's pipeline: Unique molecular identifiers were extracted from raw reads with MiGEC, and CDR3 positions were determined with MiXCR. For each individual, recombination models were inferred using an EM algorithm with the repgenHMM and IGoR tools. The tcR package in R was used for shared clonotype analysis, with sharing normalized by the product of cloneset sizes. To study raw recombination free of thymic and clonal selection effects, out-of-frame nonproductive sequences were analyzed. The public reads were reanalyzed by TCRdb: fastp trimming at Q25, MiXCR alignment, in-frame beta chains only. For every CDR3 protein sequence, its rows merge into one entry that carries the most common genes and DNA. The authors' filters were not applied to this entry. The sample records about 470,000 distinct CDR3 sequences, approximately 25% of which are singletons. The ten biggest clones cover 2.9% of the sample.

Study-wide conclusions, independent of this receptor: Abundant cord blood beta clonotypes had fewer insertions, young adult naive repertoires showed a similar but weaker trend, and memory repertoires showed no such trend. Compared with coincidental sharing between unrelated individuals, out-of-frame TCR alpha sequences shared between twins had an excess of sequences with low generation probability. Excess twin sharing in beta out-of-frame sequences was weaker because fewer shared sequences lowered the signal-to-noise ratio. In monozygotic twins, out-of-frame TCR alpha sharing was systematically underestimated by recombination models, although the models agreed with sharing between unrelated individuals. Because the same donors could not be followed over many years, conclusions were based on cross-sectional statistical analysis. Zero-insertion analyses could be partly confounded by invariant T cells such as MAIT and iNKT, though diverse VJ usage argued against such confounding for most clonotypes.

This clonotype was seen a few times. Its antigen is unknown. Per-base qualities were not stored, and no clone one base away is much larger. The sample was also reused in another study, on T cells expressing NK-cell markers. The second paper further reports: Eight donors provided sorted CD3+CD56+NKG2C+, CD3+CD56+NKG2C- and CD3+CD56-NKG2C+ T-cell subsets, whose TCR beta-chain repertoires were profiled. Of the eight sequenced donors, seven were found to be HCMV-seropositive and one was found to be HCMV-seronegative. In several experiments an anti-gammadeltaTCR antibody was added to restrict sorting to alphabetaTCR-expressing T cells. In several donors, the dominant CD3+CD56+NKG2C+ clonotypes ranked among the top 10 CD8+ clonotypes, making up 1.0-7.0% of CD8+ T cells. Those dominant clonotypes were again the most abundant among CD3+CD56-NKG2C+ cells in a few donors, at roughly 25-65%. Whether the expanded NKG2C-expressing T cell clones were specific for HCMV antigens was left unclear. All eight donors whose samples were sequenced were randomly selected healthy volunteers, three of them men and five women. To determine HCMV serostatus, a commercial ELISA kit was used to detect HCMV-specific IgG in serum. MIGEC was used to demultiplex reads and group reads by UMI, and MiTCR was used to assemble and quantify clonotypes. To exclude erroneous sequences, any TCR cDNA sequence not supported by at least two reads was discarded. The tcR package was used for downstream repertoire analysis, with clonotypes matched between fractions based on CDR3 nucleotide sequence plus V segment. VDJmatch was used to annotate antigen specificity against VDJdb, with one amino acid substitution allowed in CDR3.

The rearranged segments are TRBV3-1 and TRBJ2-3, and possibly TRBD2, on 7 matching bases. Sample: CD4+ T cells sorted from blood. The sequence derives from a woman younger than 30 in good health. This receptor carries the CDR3 CASSQGGAGGADTQYF. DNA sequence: TGTGCCAGCAGCCAGGGGGGGGCCGGAGGTGCAGATACGCAGTATTTT.